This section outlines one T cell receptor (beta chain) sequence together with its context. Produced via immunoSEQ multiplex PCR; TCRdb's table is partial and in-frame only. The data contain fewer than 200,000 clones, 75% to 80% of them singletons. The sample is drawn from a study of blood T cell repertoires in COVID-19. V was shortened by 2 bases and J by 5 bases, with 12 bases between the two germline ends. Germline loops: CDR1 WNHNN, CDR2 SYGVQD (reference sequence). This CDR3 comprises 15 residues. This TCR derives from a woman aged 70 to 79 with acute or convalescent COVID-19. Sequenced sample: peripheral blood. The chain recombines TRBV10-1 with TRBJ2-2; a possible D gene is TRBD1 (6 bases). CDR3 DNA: TGCGCCAGCAGTGAGGGGGGCTCTGGAACCGGGGAGCTGTTTTTT. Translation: CASSEGGSGTGELFF.